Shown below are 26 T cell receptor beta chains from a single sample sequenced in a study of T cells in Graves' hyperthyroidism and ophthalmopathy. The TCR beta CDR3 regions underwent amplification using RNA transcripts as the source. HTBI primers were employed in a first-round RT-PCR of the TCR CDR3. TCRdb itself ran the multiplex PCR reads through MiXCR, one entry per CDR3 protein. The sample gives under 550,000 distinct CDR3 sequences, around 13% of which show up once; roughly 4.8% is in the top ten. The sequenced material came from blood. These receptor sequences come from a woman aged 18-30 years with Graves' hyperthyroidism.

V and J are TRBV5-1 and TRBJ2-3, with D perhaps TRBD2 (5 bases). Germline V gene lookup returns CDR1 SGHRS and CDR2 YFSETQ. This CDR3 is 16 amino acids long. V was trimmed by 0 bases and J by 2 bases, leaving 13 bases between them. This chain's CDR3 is CASSLGLDFYTDTQYF. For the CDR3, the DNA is TGCGCCAGCAGCTTGGGATTGGACTTTTACACAGATACGCAGTATTTT.

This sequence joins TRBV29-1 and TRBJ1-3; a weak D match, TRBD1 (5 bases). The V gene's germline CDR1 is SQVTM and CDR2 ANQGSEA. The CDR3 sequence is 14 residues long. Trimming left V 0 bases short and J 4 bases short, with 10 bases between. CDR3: CSVEDKGTGNTIYF. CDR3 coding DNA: TGCAGCGTTGAAGATAAAGGGACGGGAAACACCATATATTTT.

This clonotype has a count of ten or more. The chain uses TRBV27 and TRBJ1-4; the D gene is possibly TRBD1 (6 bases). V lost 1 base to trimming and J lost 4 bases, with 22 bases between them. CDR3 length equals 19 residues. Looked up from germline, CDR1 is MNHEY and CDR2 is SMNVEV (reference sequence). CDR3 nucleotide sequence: TGTGCCAGCAGTTTATTTTCCCTTCGGGGAGGCAGGGGTAATGAAAAACTGTTTTTT. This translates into CASSLFSLRGGRGNEKLFF.

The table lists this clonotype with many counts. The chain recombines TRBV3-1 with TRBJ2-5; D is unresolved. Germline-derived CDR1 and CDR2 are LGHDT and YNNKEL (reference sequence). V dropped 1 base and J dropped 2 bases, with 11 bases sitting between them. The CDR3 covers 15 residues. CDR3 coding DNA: TGTGCCAGCAGCCAAGGTCCGGGCAGGCAAGAGACCCAGTACTTC. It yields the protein CASSQGPGRQETQYF.

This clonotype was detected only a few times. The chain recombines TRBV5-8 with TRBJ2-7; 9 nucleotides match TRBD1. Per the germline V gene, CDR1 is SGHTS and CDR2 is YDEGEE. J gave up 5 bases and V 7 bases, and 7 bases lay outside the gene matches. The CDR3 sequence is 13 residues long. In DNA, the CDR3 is TGTGCCAGCGTAGGACAGGGGCGCCACGAGCAGTACTTC. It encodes CASVGQGRHEQYF. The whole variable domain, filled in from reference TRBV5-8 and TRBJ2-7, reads EAGVTQSPTHLIKTRGQQATLRCSPISGHTSVYWYQQALGLGLQFLLWYDEGEERNRGNFPPRFSGRQFPNYSSELNVNALELEDSALYLCASVGQGRHEQYFGPGTRLTVT.

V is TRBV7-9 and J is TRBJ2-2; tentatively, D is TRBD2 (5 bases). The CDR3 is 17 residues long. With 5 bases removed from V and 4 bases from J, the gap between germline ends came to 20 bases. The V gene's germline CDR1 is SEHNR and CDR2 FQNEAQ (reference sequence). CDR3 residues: CASSLRIALWGTGELFF. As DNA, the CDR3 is TGTGCCAGCAGCCTTAGAATAGCGCTCTGGGGCACCGGGGAGCTGTTTTTT.

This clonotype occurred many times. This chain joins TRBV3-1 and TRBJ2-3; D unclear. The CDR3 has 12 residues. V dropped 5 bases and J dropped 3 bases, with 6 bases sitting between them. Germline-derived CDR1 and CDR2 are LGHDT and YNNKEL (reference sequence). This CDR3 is CASSTQTDTQYF. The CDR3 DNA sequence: TGTGCCAGCAGCACCCAAACAGATACGCAGTATTTT.

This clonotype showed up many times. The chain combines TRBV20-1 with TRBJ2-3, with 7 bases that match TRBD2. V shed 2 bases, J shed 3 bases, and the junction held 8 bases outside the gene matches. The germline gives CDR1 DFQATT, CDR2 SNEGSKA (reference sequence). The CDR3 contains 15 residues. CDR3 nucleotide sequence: TGCAGTGCTAGATTGGGCGGGAGAAAAACAGATACGCAGTATTTT. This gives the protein CSARLGGRKTDTQYF.

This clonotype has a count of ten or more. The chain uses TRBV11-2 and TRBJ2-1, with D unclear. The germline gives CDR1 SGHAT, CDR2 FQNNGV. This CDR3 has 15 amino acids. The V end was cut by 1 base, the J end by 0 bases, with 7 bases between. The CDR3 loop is CASSLVLSSYNEQFF. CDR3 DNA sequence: TGTGCCAGCAGCTTAGTGTTGAGCTCCTACAATGAGCAGTTCTTC. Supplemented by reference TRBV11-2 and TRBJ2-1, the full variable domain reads EAGVAQSPRYKIIEKRQSVAFWCNPISGHATLYWYQQILGQGPKLLIQFQNNGVVDDSQLPKDRFSAERLKGVDSTLKIQPAKLEDSAVYLCASSLVLSSYNEQFFGPGTRLTVL.

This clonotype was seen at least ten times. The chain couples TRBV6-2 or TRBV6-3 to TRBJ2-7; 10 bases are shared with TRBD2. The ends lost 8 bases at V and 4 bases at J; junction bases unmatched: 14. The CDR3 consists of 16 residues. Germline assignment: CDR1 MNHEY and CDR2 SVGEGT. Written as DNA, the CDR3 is TGTGCCAGCTCCGGGACTAGCGTTTGGGAGGCGTACGAGCAGTACTTC. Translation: CASSGTSVWEAYEQYF.

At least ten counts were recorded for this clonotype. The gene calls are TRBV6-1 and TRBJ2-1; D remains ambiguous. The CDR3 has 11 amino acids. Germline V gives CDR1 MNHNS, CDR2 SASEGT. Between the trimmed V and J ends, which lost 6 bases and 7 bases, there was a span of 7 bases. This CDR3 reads CASRVRNEQFF. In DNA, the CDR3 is TGTGCCAGCAGGGTCAGGAATGAGCAGTTCTTC.

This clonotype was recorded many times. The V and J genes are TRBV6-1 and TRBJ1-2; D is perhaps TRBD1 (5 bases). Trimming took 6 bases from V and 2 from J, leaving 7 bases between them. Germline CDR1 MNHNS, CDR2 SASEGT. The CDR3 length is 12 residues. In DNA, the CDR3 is TGTGCCAGCAGCGAGGGGAACTATGGCTACACCTTC. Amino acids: CASSEGNYGYTF.

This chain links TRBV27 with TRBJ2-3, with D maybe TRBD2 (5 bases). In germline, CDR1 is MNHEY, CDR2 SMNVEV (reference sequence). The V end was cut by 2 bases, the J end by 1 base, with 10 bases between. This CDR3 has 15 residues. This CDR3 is CASSLISSGTDTQYF. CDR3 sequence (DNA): TGTGCCAGCAGTTTAATAAGTAGCGGCACAGATACGCAGTATTTT.

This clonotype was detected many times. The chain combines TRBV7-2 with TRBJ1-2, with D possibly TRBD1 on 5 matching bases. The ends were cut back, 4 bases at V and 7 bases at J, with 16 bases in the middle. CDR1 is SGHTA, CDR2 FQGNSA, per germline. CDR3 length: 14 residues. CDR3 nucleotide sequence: TGTGCCAGCAGCTCCCCCCCGGGGGACCGTGGCTACACCTTC. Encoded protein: CASSSPPGDRGYTF.

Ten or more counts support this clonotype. CDR3 DNA sequence: TGTGCCAGCAGTAACTGGGTGGACACTGAAGCTTTCTTT. Translating gives CASSNWVDTEAFF. The gene calls are TRBV12-3 or TRBV12-4 and TRBJ1-1; D remains unclear. Trimming removed 5 bases from V and 3 bases from J, with 10 bases in between. The CDR3 runs 13 residues.

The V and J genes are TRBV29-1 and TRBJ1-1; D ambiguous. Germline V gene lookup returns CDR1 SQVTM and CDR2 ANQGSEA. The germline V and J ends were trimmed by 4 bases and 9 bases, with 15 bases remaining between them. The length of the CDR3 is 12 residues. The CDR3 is CSVVTGELQAFF. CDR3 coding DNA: TGCAGCGTTGTTACTGGCGAGCTCCAAGCTTTCTTT.

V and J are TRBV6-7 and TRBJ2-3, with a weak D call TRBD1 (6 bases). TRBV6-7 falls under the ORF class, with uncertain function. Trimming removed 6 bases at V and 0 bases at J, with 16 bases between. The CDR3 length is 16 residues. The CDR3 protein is CASSCPGHNSTDTQYF. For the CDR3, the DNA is TGTGCCAGCAGCTGTCCGGGACACAATAGCACAGATACGCAGTATTTT.

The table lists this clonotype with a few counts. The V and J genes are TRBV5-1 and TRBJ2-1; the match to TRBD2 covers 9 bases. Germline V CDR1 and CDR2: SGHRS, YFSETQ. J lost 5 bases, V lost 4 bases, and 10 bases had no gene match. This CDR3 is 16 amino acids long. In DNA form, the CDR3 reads TGCGCCAGCAGCGTAGCTAGCGGGATAAGGGACAATGAGCAGTTCTTC. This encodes CASSVASGIRDNEQFF.

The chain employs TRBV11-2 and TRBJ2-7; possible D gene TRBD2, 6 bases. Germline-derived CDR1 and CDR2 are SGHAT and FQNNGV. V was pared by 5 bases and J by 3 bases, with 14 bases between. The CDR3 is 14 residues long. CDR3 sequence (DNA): TGTGCCAGCAGCCCTGGGCCTAGCGACTACGAGCAGTACTTC. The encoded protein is CASSPGPSDYEQYF.

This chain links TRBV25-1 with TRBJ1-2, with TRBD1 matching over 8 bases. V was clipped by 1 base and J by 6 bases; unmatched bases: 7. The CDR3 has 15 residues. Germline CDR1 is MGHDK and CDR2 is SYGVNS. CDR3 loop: CASSESRDRSNGYTF. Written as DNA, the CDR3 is TGTGCCAGCAGTGAATCACGGGACAGGAGTAATGGCTACACCTTC.

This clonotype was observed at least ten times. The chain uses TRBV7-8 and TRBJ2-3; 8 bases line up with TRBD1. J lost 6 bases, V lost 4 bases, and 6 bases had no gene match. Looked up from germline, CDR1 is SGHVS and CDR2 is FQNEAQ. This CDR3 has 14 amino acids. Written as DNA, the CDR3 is TGTGCCAGCAGCTCCCCGGACAGGGAGGATACGCAGTATTTT. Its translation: CASSSPDREDTQYF.

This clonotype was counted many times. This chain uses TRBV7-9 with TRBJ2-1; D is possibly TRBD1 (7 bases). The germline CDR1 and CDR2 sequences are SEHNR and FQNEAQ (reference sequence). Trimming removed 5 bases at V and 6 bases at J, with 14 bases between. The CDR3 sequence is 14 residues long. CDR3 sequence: CASSPGGNSNEQFF. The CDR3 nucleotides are TGTGCCAGCAGCCCAGGGGGGAACTCCAATGAGCAGTTCTTC.

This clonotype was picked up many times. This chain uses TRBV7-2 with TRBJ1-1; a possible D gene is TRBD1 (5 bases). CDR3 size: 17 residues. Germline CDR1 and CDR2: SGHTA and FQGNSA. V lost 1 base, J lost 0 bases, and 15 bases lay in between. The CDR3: CASSLVAHVGLNTEAFF. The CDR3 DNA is TGTGCCAGCAGCTTAGTTGCCCATGTGGGACTGAACACTGAAGCTTTCTTT.

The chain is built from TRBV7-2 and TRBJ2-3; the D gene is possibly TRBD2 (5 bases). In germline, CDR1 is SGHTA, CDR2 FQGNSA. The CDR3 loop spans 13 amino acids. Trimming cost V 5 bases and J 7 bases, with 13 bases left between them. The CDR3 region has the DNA TGTGCCAGCAGCCCCCAACCGGGGAATACGCAGTATTTT. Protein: CASSPQPGNTQYF.

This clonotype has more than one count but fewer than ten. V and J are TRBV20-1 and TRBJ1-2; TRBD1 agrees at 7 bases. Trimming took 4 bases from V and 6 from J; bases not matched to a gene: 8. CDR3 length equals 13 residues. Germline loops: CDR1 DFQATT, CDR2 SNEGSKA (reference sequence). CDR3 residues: CSAIFKGAHGYTF. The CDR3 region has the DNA TGCAGTGCTATATTTAAGGGGGCTCATGGCTACACCTTC.

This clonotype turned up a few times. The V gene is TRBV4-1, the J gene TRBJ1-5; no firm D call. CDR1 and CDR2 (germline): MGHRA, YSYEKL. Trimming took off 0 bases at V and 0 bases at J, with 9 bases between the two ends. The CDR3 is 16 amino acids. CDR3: CASSQETVYSNQPQHF. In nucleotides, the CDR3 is TGCGCCAGCAGCCAAGAGACGGTTTATAGCAATCAGCCCCAGCATTTT.